The sequence of this T cell receptor beta chain was determined in a study of blood T cell repertoires in COVID-19. Study details: Nucleic acid was either cDNA or gDNA, and it came from T cells, B-cell-depleted T cells, or PBMCs.

Germline V gene lookup returns CDR1 SGHRS and CDR2 YFSETQ. The CDR3 contains 18 residues. Trimming removed 0 bases from V and 0 bases from J, with 17 bases in between. Assay: immunoSEQ multiplex PCR; the TCRdb copy retains only in-frame clones and omits some. Here the sample spans 250,000 to 350,000 clones, 87% being singletons. Membership in each cohort depended on participant-reported clinical history. Each recovered donor of Cohort 3 presented with two negative PCRs, clearance, or symptom resolution. The specimen sequenced was PBMCs or T cells enriched from blood (not recorded which). This sequence was found in a woman in her twenties or thirties who had recovered from COVID-19. V usage is TRBV5-1 and J usage is TRBJ2-3; a possible D gene is TRBD2 (6 bases). This CDR3 reads CASSLDTRRGLSTDTQYF. In DNA form, the CDR3 reads TGCGCCAGCAGCTTGGATACTAGGCGGGGACTTAGCACAGATACGCAGTATTTT.